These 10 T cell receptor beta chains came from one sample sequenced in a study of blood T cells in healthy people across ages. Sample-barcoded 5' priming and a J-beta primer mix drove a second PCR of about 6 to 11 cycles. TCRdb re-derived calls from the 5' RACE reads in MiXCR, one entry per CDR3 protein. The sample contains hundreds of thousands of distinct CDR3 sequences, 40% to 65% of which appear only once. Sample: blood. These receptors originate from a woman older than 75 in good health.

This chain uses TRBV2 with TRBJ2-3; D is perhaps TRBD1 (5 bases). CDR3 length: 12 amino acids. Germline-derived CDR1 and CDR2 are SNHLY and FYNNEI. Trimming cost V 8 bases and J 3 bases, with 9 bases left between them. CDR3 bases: TGTGCCAGCCGCAGGGAAACAGATACGCAGTATTTT. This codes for CASRRETDTQYF.

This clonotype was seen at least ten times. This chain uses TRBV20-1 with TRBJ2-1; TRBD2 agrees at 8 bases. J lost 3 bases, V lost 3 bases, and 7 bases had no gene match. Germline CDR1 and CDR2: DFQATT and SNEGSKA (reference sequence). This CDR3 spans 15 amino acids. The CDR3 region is CSASQAGGDYNEQFF. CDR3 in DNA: TGCAGTGCTAGCCAGGCGGGAGGTGACTACAATGAGCAGTTCTTC.

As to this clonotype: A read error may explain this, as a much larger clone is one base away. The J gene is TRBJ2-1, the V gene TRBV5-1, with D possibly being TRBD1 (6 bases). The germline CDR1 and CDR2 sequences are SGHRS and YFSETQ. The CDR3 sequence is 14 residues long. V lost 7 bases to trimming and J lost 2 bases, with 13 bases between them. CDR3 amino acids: CASAGVGTYNEQFF. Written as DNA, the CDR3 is TGCGCCAGCGCAGGGGTCGGAACCTACAATGAGCAGTTCTTC.

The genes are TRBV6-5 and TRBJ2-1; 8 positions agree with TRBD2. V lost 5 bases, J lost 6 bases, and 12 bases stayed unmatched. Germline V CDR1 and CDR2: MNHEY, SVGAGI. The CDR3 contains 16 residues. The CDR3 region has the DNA TGTGCCAGCAGTCCATTTCTTAGCGGGACGGTCAATGAGCAGTTCTTC. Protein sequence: CASSPFLSGTVNEQFF.

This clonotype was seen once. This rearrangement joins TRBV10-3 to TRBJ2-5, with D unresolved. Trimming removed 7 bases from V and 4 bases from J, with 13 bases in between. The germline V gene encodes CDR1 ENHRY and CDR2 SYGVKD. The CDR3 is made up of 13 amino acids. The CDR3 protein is CAITAAPGETQYF. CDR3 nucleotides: TGTGCCATCACGGCAGCCCCAGGAGAGACCCAGTACTTC.

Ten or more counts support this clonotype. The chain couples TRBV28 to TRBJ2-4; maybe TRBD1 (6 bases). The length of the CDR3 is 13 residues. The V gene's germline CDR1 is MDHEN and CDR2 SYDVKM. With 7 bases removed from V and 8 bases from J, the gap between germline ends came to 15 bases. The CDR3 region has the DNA TGTGCCAGCAATACAGGGAACGGGGACATTCAGTACTTC. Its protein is CASNTGNGDIQYF. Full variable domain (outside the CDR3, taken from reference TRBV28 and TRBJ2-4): DVKVTQSSRYLVKRTGEKVFLECVQDMDHENMFWYRQDPGLGLRLIYFSYDVKMKEKGDIPEGYSVSREKKERFSLILESASTNQTSMYLCASNTGNGDIQYFGAGTRLSVL.

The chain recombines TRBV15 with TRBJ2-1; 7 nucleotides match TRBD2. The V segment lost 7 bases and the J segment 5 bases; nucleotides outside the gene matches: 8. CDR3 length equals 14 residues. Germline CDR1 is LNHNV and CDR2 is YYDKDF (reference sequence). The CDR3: CATKSGINHNEQFF. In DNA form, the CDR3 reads TGTGCCACCAAAAGCGGGATCAACCACAATGAGCAGTTCTTC.

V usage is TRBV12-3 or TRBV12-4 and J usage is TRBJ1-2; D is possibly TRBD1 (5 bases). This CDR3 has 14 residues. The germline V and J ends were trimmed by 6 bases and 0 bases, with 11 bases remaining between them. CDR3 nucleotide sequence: TGTGCCAGCAGCCAATCAGGGCCTAACTATGGCTACACCTTC. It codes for CASSQSGPNYGYTF.

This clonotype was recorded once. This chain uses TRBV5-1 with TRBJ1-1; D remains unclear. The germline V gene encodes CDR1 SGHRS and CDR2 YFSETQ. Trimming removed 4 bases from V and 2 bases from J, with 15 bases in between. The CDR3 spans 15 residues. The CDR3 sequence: CASSPDPVGNTEAFF. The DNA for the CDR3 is TGCGCCAGCAGCCCGGACCCAGTGGGTAACACTGAAGCTTTCTTT.

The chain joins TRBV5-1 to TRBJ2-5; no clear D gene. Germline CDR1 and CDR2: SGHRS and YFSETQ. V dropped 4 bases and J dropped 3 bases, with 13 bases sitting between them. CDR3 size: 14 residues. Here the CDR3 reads CASSLPTSKETQYF. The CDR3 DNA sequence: TGCGCCAGCAGCCTACCGACAAGTAAAGAGACCCAGTACTTC.